This T cell receptor beta chain was documented in a study of spatial heterogeneity in lung cancer. After removal of 1 base from V and 6 bases from J, the junction contained 5 bases not matched to a gene. The CDR3 length is 15 residues. Germline lookup yields CDR1 SEHNR and CDR2 FQNEAQ (reference sequence). TCRdb fed the 5' RACE reads into MiXCR, producing one record per CDR3 protein. The sample shows about 21,000 distinct CDR3 sequences, approximately 4.4% of them seen only once. Time point in this sample: sample taken at primary tumor resection. Sequencing was performed on whole RNA extracted from tumor and nontumor lung tissue, or from frozen PBMC, and the material was left unsorted. By sample share, this clonotype is medium-sized.

The specimen comprised PBMCs, sampled at surgery. This clonotype originated in a male donor with early-stage non-small cell lung cancer. The chain recombines TRBV7-9 with TRBJ2-1, with 8 positions matching TRBD2. This CDR3 is CASSLGLANLNEQFF. The CDR3 nucleotides are TGTGCCAGCAGCTTAGGACTAGCGAATCTCAATGAGCAGTTCTTC.